A selection of T cell receptor beta chains follows, all from one sample in a study of blood T cell repertoires in COVID-19. Data came from immunoSEQ multiplex PCR; TCRdb stores just in-frame clones and leaves some out. The table records hundreds of thousands of clones, around nine tenths of them present only once. The material sequenced was peripheral blood. All receptors come from a woman aged 70-85 years with COVID-19, enrolled during active disease. CDR3s include the opening cysteine and the closing phenylalanine or tryptophan. The D gene is left open where the match is weak. Size is stated for part of the rows, as once, few or many counts, or as a class when the clone is expanded.

abundance,v_gene,j_gene,d_gene,CDR3nt,CDR3aa
-,TRBV5-1,TRBJ1-2,TRBD1,TGCGCCAGCAGCTTGGATGTGGGACAGGTCCATGGCTACACCTTC,CASSLDVGQVHGYTF
-,TRBV2,TRBJ1-2,-,TGTGCCAGCAGTGGGACAATGAACTATGGCTACACCTTC,CASSGTMNYGYTF
-,TRBV4-1,TRBJ2-7,-,TGCGCCAGCAGCCAAGAGTTAGACGTGGCGGACGAGCAGTACTTC,CASSQELDVADEQYF
-,TRBV19,TRBJ2-7,-,TGTGCCAGTACGGCCCATGGGGCATACGAGCAGTACTTC,CASTAHGAYEQYF
few,TRBV5-1,TRBJ2-3,TRBD1,TGCGCCAGCAGCTCCGGGACAGGGGGCGGCACAGATACGCAGTATTTT,CASSSGTGGGTDTQYF
-,TRBV7-2,TRBJ1-3,TRBD1,TGTGCCAGCAGCTCGGACAGGGGGCATGGAAACACCATATATTTT,CASSSDRGHGNTIYF
-,TRBV7-2,TRBJ2-4,-,TGTGCCAGCAGCGTTACGGGGGGCCCTCAGTACTTC,CASSVTGGPQYF
-,TRBV27,TRBJ1-1,-,TGTGCCAGCGGCACAAGAGGTAGCCCTGAAGCTTTCTTT,CASGTRGSPEAFF
-,TRBV2,TRBJ1-2,-,TGTGCCAGCAGTGCGGGGGGACTCTATGGCTACACCTTC,CASSAGGLYGYTF
-,TRBV11-2,TRBJ1-2,TRBD1,TGTGCCAGCAGCTTGGTAGGGGGCAGGGGCTACACCTTC,CASSLVGGRGYTF
-,TRBV2,TRBJ1-2,-,TGTGCCAGCAGCTCAGGGGAATCTGGCTACACCTTC,CASSSGESGYTF
-,TRBV7-9,TRBJ1-2,-,TGTGCCAGCAGCTTCGCGAGCGTTGACGGCTACACCTTC,CASSFASVDGYTF
-,TRBV4-3,TRBJ2-2,TRBD1,TGCGCCAGCAGGGACAGGAGTGCCGTCTACACCGGGGAGCTGTTTTTT,CASRDRSAVYTGELFF
once,TRBV7-8,TRBJ2-1,TRBD1,TGTGCCAGCAGCTTATCAGGGGGCCTCCTTTACAATGAGCAGTTCTTC,CASSLSGGLLYNEQFF
-,TRBV6-5,TRBJ2-3,-,TGTGCCAGCAGCTCTTCGACAGGCACAGATACGCAGTATTTT,CASSSSTGTDTQYF
-,TRBV30,TRBJ1-3,-,TGTGCCTGGAGTGGGCACCTCCTGGGCGGAAACACCATATATTTT,CAWSGHLLGGNTIYF
-,TRBV4-1,TRBJ2-6,-,TGCGCCAGCAGCCAAGGACAGTCTGGGGCCAACGTCCTGACTTTC,CASSQGQSGANVLTF
-,TRBV5-4,TRBJ1-3,-,TGTGCCAGCAGCTTGCGGGGCTCTGGAAACACCATATATTTT,CASSLRGSGNTIYF
-,TRBV6-6,TRBJ1-2,-,TGTGCCAGCAGTGTTCAGGGTTTCGGTGGCTACACCTTC,CASSVQGFGGYTF
-,TRBV7-9,TRBJ1-1,-,TGTGCCAGCAGCGTATACGGGGGGAACACTGAAGCTTTCTTT,CASSVYGGNTEAFF
-,TRBV7-2,TRBJ1-5,-,TGTGCCAGCAGCTTAGCCCCAGCGGGGAGCAATCAGCCCCAGCATTTT,CASSLAPAGSNQPQHF
-,TRBV7-9,TRBJ1-1,TRBD1,TGTGCCAGCAGCTCCGGACAGGGTCGATCGCTGGCTTTCTTT,CASSSGQGRSLAFF
-,TRBV7-9,TRBJ2-7,TRBD1,TGTGCCAGCAGCTTAGCGCCAGGGGGCTCGTACGAGCAGTACTTC,CASSLAPGGSYEQYF
-,TRBV9,TRBJ2-3,-,TGTGCCGGCCACACAGATACGCAGTATTTT,CAGHTDTQYF
-,TRBV6-4,TRBJ1-2,-,TGTGCCAGCAGTGAGGCCGCTGGCTATGGCTACACCTTC,CASSEAAGYGYTF
-,TRBV28,TRBJ1-1,-,TGTGCCAGCAGTTTATCCCCAGGCCGGTTCAGGAATCATGAAGCTTTCTTT,CASSLSPGRFRNHEAFF